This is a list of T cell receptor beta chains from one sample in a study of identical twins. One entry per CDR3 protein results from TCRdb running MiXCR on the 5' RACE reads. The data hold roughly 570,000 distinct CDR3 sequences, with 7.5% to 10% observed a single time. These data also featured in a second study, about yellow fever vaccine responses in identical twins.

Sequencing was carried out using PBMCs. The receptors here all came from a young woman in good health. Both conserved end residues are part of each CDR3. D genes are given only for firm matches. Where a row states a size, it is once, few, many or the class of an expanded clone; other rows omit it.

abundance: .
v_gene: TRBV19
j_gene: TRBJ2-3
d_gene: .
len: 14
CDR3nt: TGTGCCAGTCGAAGGGAGACAGCCACCGGATCGCAGTATTTT
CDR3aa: CASRRETATGSQYF

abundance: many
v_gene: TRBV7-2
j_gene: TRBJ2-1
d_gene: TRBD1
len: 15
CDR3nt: TGTGCCAGCAGCATCGGGGACAGGGTATACAATGAGCAGTTCTTC
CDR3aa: CASSIGDRVYNEQFF

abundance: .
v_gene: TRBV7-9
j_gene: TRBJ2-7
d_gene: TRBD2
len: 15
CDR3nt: TGTGCCAGCAGCTTATGGACTAGCGAAACCTACGAGCAGTACTTC
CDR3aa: CASSLWTSETYEQYF

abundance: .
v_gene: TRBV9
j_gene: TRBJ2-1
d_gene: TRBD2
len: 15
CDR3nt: TGTGCCAGCAGCCTAGCGGGGGGCGTAAACAATGAGCAGTTCTTC
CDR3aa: CASSLAGGVNNEQFF

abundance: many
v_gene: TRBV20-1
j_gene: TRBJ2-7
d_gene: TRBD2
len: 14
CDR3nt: TGCAGTGCTAGTTCAGCGGGAGGAATATACGAGCAGTACTTC
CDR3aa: CSASSAGGIYEQYF

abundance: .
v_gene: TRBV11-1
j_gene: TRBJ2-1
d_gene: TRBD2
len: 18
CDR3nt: TGTGCCAGCAGTCGAGACTTCGGGGGGATCAGCTCCTACAATGAGCAGTTCTTC
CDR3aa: CASSRDFGGISSYNEQFF

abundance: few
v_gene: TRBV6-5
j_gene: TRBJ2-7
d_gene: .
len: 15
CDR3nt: TGTGCCAGCAGTTACGGGGGGGCTAATACGCACGAGCAGTACTTC
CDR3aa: CASSYGGANTHEQYF

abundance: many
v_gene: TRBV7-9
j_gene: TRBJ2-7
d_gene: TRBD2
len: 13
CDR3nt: TGTGCCAGCAGTCCGAGGGAGGGTGGAGAGCAGTACTTC
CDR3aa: CASSPREGGEQYF

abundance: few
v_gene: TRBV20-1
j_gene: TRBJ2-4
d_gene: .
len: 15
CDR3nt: TGCAGTGCCCTAAGACGGAACCCAGCCAAAAACATTCAGTACTTC
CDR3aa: CSALRRNPAKNIQYF

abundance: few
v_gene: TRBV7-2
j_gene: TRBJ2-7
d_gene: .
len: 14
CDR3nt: TGTGCCAGCAGATACTACAGTGGCCCCTACGAGCAGTACTTC
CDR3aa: CASRYYSGPYEQYF

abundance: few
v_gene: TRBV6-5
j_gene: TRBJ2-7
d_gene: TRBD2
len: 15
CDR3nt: TGTGCCAGCAGTAACGTCGGCGGGGGGGTTCAAGGGCAGTACTTC
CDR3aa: CASSNVGGGVQGQYF

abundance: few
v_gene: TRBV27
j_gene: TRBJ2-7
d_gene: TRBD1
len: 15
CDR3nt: TGTGCCAGCAGTTTGACGAGACAGGGGACCTACGAGCAGTACTTC
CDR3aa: CASSLTRQGTYEQYF

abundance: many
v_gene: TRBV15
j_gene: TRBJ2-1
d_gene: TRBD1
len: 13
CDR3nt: TGTGCCACAGGGACAGGGTTAGGCAATGAGCAGTTCTTC
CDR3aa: CATGTGLGNEQFF

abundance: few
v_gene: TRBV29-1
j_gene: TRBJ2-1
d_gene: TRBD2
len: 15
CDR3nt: TGCAGCGTTGGGTCCGGGACTAGCGGGAGGAGTGAGCAGTTCTTC
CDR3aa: CSVGSGTSGRSEQFF

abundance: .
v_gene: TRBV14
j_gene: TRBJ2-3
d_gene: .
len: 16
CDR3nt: TGTGCCAGCAGCCAACGACCAGGGGACTCCACAGATACGCAGTATTTT
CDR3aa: CASSQRPGDSTDTQYF

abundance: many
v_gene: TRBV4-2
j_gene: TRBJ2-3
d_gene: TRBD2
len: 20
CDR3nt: TGTGCCAGCAGCCAAGAAGTTCTAGCGGGGGGGTTGGGCGGCACAGATACGCAGTATTTT
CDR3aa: CASSQEVLAGGLGGTDTQYF

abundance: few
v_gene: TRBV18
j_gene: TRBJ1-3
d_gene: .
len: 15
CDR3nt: TGTGCCAGCTCACCGGAGATAAAACCGAGAAACACCATATATTTT
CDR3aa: CASSPEIKPRNTIYF

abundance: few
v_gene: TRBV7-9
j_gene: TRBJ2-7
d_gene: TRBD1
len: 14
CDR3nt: TGTGCCAGCAGCTTATTGGGACAGAGCTACGAGCAGTACTTC
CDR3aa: CASSLLGQSYEQYF

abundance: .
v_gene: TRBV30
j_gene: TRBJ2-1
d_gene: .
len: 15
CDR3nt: TGTGCCTGGACTACCGGGACTCAGACCTACAATGAGCAGTTCTTC
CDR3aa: CAWTTGTQTYNEQFF

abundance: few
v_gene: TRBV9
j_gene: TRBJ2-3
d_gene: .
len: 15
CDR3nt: TGTGCCAGCAGCGTAGTATCGGGGGCGATAGATACGCAGTATTTT
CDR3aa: CASSVVSGAIDTQYF

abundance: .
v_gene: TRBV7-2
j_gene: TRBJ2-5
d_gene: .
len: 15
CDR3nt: TGTGCCAGCAGCGTTAGCGCTTTTGCTCAAGAGACCCAGTACTTC
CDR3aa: CASSVSAFAQETQYF

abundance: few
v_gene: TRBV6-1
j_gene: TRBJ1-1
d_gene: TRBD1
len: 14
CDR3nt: TGTGCCAGCAGATGGACAGGGGGGGACACTGAAGCTTTCTTT
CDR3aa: CASRWTGGDTEAFF

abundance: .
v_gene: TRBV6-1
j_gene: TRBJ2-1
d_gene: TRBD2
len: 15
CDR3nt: TGTGCCAGCAATCGCGGACTAGCGGGAGCGGGTGAGCAGTTCTTC
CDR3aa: CASNRGLAGAGEQFF

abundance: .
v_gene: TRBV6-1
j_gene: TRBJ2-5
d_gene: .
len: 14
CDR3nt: TGTGCCAGCAACCTAGGAGGGCTCCAAGAGACCCAGTACTTC
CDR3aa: CASNLGGLQETQYF

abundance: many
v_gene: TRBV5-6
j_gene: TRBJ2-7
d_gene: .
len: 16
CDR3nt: TGTGCCAGCAGCTCCTCCTTTAGACAGGCCTGGGGCGAGCAGTACTTC
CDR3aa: CASSSSFRQAWGEQYF

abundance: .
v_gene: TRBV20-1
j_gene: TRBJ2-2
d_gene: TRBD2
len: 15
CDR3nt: TGCAGTGCTAGGGCAGCGGGGAGACGGACCGGGGAGCTGTTTTTT
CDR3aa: CSARAAGRRTGELFF

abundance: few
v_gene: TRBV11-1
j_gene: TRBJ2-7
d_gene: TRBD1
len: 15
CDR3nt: TGTGCCAGCAATGGCCCTGAAACAGGGGACTACGAGCAGTACTTC
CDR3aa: CASNGPETGDYEQYF

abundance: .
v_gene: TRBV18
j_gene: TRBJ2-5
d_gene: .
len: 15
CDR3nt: TGTGCCAGCTCACTAACCACAGGGCTGCAAGAGACCCAGTACTTC
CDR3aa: CASSLTTGLQETQYF

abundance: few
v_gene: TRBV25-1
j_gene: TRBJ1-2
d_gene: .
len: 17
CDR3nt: TGTGCCAGCAGTGAACCCCGCCCCGCCCGGGGGGGTTATGGCTACACCTTC
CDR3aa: CASSEPRPARGGYGYTF

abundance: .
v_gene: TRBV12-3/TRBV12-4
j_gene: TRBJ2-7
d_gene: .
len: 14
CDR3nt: TGTGCCAGCAGTTTTTGGACGGCCGGCTACGAGCAGTACTTC
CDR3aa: CASSFWTAGYEQYF

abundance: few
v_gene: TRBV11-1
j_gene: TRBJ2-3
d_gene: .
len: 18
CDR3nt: TGTGCCAGCAGCTTACTCCACGCAGGGGTCGTGACGGGAGATACGCAGTATTTT
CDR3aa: CASSLLHAGVVTGDTQYF

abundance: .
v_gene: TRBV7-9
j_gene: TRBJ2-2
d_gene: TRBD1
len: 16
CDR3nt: TGTGCCAGCAGCTCACTACAGGGGGTGAACACCGGGGAGCTGTTTTTT
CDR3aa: CASSSLQGVNTGELFF

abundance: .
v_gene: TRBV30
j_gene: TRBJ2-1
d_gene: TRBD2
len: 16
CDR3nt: TGTGCCTGGAGTGGTCACACTAGCGGACCATACAATGAGCAGTTCTTC
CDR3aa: CAWSGHTSGPYNEQFF

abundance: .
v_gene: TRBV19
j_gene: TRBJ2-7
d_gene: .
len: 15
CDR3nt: TGTGCCAGTTCGGCGACGGGGGGCTCTGTCGGCGAGCAGTACTTC
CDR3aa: CASSATGGSVGEQYF

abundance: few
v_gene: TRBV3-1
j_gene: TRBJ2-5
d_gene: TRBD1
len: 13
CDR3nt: TGTGCCAGCAGCCAAGGGACAGGGATGACCCAGTACTTC
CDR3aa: CASSQGTGMTQYF

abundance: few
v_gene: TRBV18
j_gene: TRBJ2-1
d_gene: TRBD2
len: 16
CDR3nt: TGTGCCAGCTCACCCCTCGTTACTAGCGGGCTCAATGAGCAGTTCTTC
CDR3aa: CASSPLVTSGLNEQFF

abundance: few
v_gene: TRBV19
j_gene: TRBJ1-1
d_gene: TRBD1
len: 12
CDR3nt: TGTGCCGTAACAGGGGATCGGACTGAAGCTTGCTTT
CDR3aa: CAVTGDRTEACF

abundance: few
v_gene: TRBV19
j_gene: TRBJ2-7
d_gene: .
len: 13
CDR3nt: TGTGCCAGTTCGGGACGGACCCCCTACGAGCAGTACTTC
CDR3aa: CASSGRTPYEQYF

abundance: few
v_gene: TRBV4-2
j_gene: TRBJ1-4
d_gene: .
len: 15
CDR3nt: TGTGCCAGCAGCCAAGAGGCAGCAACTAATGAAAAACTGTTTTTT
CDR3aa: CASSQEAATNEKLFF

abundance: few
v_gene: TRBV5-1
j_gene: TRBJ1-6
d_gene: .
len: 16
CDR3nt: TGCGCCAGCAGCCCCTCAACCGGGACCGGGAATTCACCCCTCCACTTT
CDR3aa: CASSPSTGTGNSPLHF

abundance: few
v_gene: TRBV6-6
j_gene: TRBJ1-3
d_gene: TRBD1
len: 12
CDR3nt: TGTGCCAGCACCTGGGACAGGGGCACCATATATTTT
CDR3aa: CASTWDRGTIYF

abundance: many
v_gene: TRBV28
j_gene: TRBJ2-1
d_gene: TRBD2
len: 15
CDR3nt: TGTGCCAGCACCTCGAGCGGGAGAAGACGAAATGAGCAGTTCTTC
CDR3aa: CASTSSGRRRNEQFF

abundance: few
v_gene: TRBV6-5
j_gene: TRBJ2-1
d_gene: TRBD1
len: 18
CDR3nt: TGTGCCAGCAGTTACTCGACGCAGGGGGCCTACTCCTACAATGAGCAGTTCTTC
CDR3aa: CASSYSTQGAYSYNEQFF

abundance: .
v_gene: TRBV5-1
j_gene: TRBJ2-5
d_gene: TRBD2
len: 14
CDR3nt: TGCGCCAGCAGCCCCGGGGGGGCTGTCGAGACCCAGTACTTC
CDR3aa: CASSPGGAVETQYF

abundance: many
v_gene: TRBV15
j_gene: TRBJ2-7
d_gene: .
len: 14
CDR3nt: TGTGCCACCAGCAGGGACTCAGGGGCCTACGAGCAGTACTTC
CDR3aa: CATSRDSGAYEQYF

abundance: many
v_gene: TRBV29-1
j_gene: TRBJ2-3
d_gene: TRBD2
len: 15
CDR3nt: TGCAGCGTATCCCTAGCGGGGGCCCCCACAGATACGCAGTATTTT
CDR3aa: CSVSLAGAPTDTQYF

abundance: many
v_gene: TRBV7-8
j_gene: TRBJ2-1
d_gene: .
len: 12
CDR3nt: TGTGCCAGCAGACTAAGTCCAAATGAGCAGTTCTTC
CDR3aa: CASRLSPNEQFF

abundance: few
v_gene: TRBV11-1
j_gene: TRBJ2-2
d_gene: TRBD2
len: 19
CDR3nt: TGTGCCAGCAGCCCCCGGCAAAGCGGACTAGCCACGAACACCGGGGAGCTGTTTTTT
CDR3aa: CASSPRQSGLATNTGELFF

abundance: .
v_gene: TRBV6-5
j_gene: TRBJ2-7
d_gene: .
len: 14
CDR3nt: TGTGCCAGCAGTTCCGGGACGGAATTCTACGAGCAGTACTTC
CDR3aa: CASSSGTEFYEQYF

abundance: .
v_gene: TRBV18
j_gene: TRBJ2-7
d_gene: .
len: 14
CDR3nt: TGTGCCAGCTCACCACCTTCCAGGTCCTACGAGCAGTACTTC
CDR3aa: CASSPPSRSYEQYF

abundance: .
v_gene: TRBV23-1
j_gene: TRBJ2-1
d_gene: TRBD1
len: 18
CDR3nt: TGCGCCAGCAGTCAATGGGTTTGTCGGACAGGAAACTACAATGAGCAGTTCTTC
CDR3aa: CASSQWVCRTGNYNEQFF

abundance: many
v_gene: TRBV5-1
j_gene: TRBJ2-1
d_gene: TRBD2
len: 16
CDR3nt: TGCGCCAGCAGCTCAGCGGGGGGAATCTCCGTCAATGAGCAGTTCTTC
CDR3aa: CASSSAGGISVNEQFF

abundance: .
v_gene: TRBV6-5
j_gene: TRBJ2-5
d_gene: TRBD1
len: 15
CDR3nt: TGTGCCAGCAGTTACGTCGGGACAGGAGAAGAGACCCAGTACTTC
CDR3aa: CASSYVGTGEETQYF

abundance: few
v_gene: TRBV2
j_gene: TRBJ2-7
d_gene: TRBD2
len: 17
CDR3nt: TGTGCCAGCAGTTTGACTAGCGGGAGGTCTAGCTCCTACGAGCAGTACTTC
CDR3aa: CASSLTSGRSSSYEQYF

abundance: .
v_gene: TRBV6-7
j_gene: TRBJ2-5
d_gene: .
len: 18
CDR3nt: TGTGCCAGCAGTCCTCCCCAGGGAGCAACCAGAAAGGGGGAGACCCAGTACTTC
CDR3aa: CASSPPQGATRKGETQYF

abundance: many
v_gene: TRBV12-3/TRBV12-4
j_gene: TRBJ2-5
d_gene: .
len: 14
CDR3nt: TGTGCCAGCAGTCTAGCGTTTGCTTTGGAGACCCAGTACTTC
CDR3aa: CASSLAFALETQYF

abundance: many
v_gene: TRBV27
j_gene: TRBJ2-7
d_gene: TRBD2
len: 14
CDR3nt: TGTGCCAGCACCCTCACTAGCGGGAGGTACGAGCAGTACTTC
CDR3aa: CASTLTSGRYEQYF

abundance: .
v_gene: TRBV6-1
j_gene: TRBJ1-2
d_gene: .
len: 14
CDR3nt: TGTGCCAGCAGTGCGCAGGGAGCTAACTATGGCTACACCTTC
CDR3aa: CASSAQGANYGYTF

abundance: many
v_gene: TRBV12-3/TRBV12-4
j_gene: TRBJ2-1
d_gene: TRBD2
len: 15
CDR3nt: TGTGCCAGCAGTTCAATGGTAGCGGGGACGGTTGGGCAGTTCTTC
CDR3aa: CASSSMVAGTVGQFF